The clone carrying this T cell receptor beta chain has more than one count but fewer than ten. Its target is not known. The sample is drawn from a study of regulatory T cells in long-lasting Graves disease. General study findings and limits: Relative to new patients (roughly 970), persistent patients exhibited greater sharing of public clonotypes (around 3,000). Under persistent disease, TRBV28, TRBJ1-2 and TRBJ2-5 were used preferentially.

The time point denotes: persistent/refractory GD, antithyroid drugs over 5 years with positive TRAb. Extracted PBMC RNA gave rise to the TCR library. The authors diagnosed Graves' disease using American Thyroid Association guidelines. Trimming stripped 7 bases from V and 0 bases from J, with 13 bases between. Germline-derived CDR1 and CDR2 are LNHDA and SQIVND (reference sequence). This CDR3 spans 14 amino acids. Arm-PCR of CDR3 regions and iRepertoire HTBI primers were used to build TCR beta libraries. Per the original data handling: Samples jointly harbored 60 to 70 TRBV and 15 or so TRBJ segments. MiXCR, run by TCRdb on the multiplex PCR reads, gives a single entry per CDR3 protein. It is TCRdb's table, rather than the study itself, that gives the V and J calls and clone size. The sample yields 400,000 to 500,000 distinct CDR3 sequences, around 20% seen once.

Here the sequenced sample was peripheral blood mononuclear cells (PBMCs), taken when the disease was refractory, from a patient treated with antithyroid drugs. The receptor's source is a female donor with Graves disease. The J gene is TRBJ2-7, the V gene TRBV19, with a possible D match to TRBD1 (6 bases). The CDR3 reads CASKKTDSSYEQYF. In nucleotides, the CDR3 is TGTGCCAGTAAAAAGACGGACAGCTCCTACGAGCAGTACTTC.